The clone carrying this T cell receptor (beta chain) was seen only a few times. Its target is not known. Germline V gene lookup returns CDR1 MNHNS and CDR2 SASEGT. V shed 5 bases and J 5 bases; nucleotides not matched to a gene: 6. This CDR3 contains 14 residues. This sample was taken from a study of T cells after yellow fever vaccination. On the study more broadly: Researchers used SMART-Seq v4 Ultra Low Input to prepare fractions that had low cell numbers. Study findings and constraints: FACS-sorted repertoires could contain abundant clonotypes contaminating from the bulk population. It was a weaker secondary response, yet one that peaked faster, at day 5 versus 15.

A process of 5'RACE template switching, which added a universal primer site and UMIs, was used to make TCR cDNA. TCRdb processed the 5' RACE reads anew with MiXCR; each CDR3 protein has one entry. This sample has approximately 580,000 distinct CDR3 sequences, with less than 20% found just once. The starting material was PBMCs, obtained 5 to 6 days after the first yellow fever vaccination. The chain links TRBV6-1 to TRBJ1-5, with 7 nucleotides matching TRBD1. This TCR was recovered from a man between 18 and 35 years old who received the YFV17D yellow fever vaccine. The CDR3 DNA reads TGTGCCAGCAGTCCCCACAGGGGTCATCAGCCCCAGCATTTT. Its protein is CASSPHRGHQPQHF.